This TCR beta chain is from a study of T-cell memory formation after mild COVID-19 (dated by TCRdb to about 2021). At the level of the whole study: Most TCR sequence clusters were specific to one of the two donors. The cohort comprised two young, previously healthy adult volunteers, one female and one male. Longitudinal TCRalpha and TCRbeta repertoire sequencing tracked T-cell clones expanding and contracting after mild COVID-19 in two donors. Here is what the overall study found, with its caveats: Contracting CD4+ clones were located mainly in the CM and EM memory subsets, whereas CD8+ clones were found to be enriched in EMRA. Whether the second-wave clones peaking on day 37 were SARS-CoV-2 specific was not confirmed. Only a couple of mild cases were covered by the study, and larger cohorts that include severe cases with pre-infection samples were considered necessary. Clones that contracted from day 15 to 85 showed balanced CD4/CD8 phenotypes, whereas a second wave of clones that expanded from day 15 to 37 leaned towards CD4+. The detection of some responding clones in pre-infection memory suggests that pre-existing cross-reactive memory T cells joined the SARS-CoV-2 response.

TCRdb lists the instrument as Illumina NovaSeq 6000. cDNA libraries for TCRalpha and TCRbeta were prepared by 5'RACE using constant-segment primers, with sample barcodes and unique molecular identifiers added. Trizol reagent was used to extract RNA from every sample. Library amplification was performed in two PCR steps, and a second sample barcode and Illumina TruSeq adapters were introduced in the second step. Libraries were sequenced on an Illumina NovaSeq with 2 x 150 bp paired-end reads. Under the source paper's analysis protocol: Demultiplexing of reads and collapsing into UMI-guided consensus sequences were performed with migec v1.2.7. Using mixcr v2.1.11, the UMI consensuses were aligned to TRA and TRB V and J templates and assembled into clonotypes. A clonotype was counted as expanded or contracted only when both edgeR and NoisET called the clonotype significant, with the noise models trained on biological replicates. For edgeR calls, the thresholds were a false discovery rate-adjusted p below 0.01 and a log2 fold-change of 1. As an exploratory analysis of dynamics, max-normalized trajectories of the 1000 most abundant clonotypes were examined with PCA combined with hierarchical clustering. The CD4 or CD8 phenotype of responding clones was assigned using the separately sequenced CD4+ and CD8+ repertoires. TCRdb cleaned the public reads at Q25 with fastp, built clones with MiXCR and kept in-frame beta chains. Merged by CDR3 protein, the rows form single entries marked with the most common genes and DNA. The V and J calls here are based on TCRdb, not the publication. This sample gives about 340,000 distinct CDR3 sequences in total; 10% to 15% of them show up just once. The ten largest account for about a fifth of the sample.

PBMCs were isolated by Ficoll-Paque density gradient centrifugation. This clonotype appeared a few times. The target of this receptor is not known. Qualities for individual bases were not recorded, and no much larger clone is one base off. The CDR1 and CDR2 encoded by the germline V gene are MDHEN and SYDVKM. Ends trimmed: V by 4 bases, J by 2 bases; bases unmatched to a gene: 8. Including the terminal cysteine and valine, the CDR3 comprises 16 residues. Only CDR3 DNA is held: 48 bases, read in frame from base 1. This clonotype was obtained from a man younger than 30 who had mild COVID-19 (a few samples of this study predate the infection). The sample titles of this study are shuffled in the database, so cell type and time point are left out; the donor was told from shared clones. This sequence uses TRBV28 and TRBJ2-7; TRBD2 agrees with 10 junctional bases. Sequenced sample: PBMCs or a T cell subset sorted from them (not recorded which). CDR3 reads: CASSSPTSGATYEQYV. The bases are TGTGCCAGCAGTTCCCCCACTAGCGGGGCCACCTACGAGCAGTACGTC.